This T cell receptor beta chain was sequenced during a study of human T cells and chemical hapten exposure. Whole-study findings and limits: It was expanded TCRs that formed significantly more large CDR3 similarity clusters than controls did.

Time point specified: patch test 1, 2 weeks after DPC sensitization. The treatment here: therapeutic diphenylcyclopropenone sensitization with weekly scalp DPC. MiXCR, applied by TCRdb to the RACE reads, yields one record per CDR3 protein. The data contain fewer than 150,000 distinct CDR3 sequences, approximately 14% of them singletons. This clonotype has more than one count but fewer than ten. Antigen specificity is unknown. The V end was cut by 0 bases, the J end by 11 bases, with 10 bases between. CDR3 length: 12 amino acids. Germline loops: CDR1 SGHVS, CDR2 FQNEAQ. This chain joins TRBV7-8 and TRBJ1-1; D not resolved. The input for sequencing was whole blood, taken in connection with sensitization to the hapten diphenylcyclopropenone (DPC). This sequence was found in a man younger than 35 with alopecia areata. Some clones in this sample may be carry-over from other donors' samples. The CDR3 protein is CASSLAASMAFF. CDR3 nucleotide sequence: TGTGCCAGCAGCTTAGCCGCCTCCATGGCTTTCTTT.